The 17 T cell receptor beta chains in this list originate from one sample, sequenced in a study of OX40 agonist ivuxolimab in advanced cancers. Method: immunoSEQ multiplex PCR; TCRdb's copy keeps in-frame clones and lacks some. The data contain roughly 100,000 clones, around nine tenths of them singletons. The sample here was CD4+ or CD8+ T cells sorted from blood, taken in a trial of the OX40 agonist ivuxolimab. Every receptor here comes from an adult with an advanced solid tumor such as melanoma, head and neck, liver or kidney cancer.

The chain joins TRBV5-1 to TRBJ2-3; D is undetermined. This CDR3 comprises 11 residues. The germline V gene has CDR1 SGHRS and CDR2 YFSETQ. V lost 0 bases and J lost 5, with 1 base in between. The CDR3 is CASSLVDTQYF. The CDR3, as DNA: TGCGCCAGCAGCTTGGTAGATACGCAGTATTTT.

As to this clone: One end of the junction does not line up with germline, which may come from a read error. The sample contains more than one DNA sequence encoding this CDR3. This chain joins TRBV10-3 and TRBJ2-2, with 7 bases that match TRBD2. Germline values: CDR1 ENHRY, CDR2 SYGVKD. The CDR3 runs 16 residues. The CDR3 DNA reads TGCGCCATCAGTGCGCGGGGAGGGCCAAACACCGGGGAGCTGTTTTTT. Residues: CAISARGGPNTGELFF.

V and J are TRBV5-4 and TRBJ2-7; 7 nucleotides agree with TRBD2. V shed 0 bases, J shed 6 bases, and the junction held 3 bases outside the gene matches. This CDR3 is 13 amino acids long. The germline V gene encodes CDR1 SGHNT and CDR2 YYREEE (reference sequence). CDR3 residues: CASSLAGGIEQYF. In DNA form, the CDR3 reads TGTGCCAGCAGCTTGGCCGGGGGGATCGAGCAGTACTTC.

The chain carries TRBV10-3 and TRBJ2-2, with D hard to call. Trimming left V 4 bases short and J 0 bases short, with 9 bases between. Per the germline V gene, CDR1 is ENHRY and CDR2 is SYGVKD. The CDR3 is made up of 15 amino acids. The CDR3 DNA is TGTGCCATCAGTGGCCACAGTTCGAACACCGGGGAGCTGTTTTTT. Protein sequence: CAISGHSSNTGELFF.

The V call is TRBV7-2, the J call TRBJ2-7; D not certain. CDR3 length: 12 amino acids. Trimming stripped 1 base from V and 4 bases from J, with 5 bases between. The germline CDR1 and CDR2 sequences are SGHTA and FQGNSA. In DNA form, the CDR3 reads TGTGCCAGCAGCTTAGTAGGTTACGAGCAGTACTTC. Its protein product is CASSLVGYEQYF.

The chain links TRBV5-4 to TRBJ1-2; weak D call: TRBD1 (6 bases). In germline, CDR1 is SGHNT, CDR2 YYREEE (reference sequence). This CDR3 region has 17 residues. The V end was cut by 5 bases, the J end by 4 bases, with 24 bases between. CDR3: CASSPPPNRVGIYGYTF. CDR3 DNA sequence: TGTGCCAGCAGTCCCCCTCCTAACAGGGTCGGAATCTATGGCTACACCTTC.

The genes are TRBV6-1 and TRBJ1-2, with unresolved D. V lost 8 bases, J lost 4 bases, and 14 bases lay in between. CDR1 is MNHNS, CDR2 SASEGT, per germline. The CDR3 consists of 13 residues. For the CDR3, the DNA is TGTGCCAGCCTTCCGGGGAGTGGCTATGGCTACACCTTC. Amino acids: CASLPGSGYGYTF.

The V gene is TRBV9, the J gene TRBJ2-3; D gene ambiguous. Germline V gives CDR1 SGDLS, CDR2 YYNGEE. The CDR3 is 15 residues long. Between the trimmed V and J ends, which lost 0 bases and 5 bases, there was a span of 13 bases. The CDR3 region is CASSVAAEALDTQYF. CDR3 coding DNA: TGTGCCAGCAGCGTAGCGGCGGAAGCTTTAGATACGCAGTATTTT.

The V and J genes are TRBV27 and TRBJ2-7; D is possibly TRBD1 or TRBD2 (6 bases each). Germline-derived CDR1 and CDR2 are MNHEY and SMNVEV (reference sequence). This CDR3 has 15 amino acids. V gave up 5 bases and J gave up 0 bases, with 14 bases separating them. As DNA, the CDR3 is TGTGCCAGCAGTAAGGACTACAGGGACTCCTACGAGCAGTACTTC. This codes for CASSKDYRDSYEQYF.

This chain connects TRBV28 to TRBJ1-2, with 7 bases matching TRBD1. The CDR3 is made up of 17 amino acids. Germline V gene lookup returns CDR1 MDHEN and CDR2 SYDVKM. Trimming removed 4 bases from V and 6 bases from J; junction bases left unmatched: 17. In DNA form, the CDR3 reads TGTGCCAGCAGTTCGGAAAAGGGACAGTACACCTTCCATGGCTACACCTTC. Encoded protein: CASSSEKGQYTFHGYTF.

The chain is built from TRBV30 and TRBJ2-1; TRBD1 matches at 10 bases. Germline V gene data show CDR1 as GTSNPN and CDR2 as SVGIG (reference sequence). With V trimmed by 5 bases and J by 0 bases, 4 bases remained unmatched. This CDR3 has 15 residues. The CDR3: CAWAGTGVSYNEQFF. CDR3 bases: TGTGCCTGGGCCGGGACAGGGGTCTCCTACAATGAGCAGTTCTTC.

DNA for the CDR3: TGTGCCAGCAGTGAGCGGGGGCTTTCCTACGAGCAGTACTTC. Translation gives CASSERGLSYEQYF. The chain employs TRBV2 and TRBJ2-7, with D perhaps matching TRBD2 (7 bases). The CDR3 runs 14 residues. V was pared by 3 bases and J by 1 base, with 10 bases between. Germline CDR1 reads SNHLY; CDR2 reads FYNNEI.

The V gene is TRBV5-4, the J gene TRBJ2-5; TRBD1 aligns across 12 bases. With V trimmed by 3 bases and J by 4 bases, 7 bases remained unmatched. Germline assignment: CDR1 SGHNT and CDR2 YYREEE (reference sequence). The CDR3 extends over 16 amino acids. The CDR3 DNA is TGTGCCAGCAGCTACCGGGACAGGGGGCGCCGAGAGACCCAGTACTTC. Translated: CASSYRDRGRRETQYF.

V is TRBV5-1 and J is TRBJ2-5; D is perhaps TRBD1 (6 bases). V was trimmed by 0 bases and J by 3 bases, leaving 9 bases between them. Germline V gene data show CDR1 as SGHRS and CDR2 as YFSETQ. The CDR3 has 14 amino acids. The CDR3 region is CASSLAQGKETQYF. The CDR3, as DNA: TGCGCCAGCAGCTTGGCACAGGGAAAAGAGACCCAGTACTTC.

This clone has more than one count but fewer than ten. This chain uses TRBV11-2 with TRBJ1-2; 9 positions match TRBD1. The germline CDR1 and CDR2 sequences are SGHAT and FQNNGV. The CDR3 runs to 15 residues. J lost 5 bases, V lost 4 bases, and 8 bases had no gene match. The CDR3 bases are TGTGCCAGCAGCTCCTTGAGGGGGACAGGGTATGGCTACACCTTC. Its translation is CASSSLRGTGYGYTF.

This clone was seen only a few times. This chain's CDR3 is CASSLTRGPQETQYF. The CDR3 DNA follows: TGTGCCAGCAGCTTAACGCGGGGGCCTCAAGAGACCCAGTACTTC. The genes are TRBV11-2 and TRBJ2-5, with TRBD2 as a possible D gene (7 bases). Deletions cut 2 bases from V and 2 bases from J, with 12 bases between. CDR3 length: 15 amino acids. The germline V gene has CDR1 SGHAT and CDR2 FQNNGV.

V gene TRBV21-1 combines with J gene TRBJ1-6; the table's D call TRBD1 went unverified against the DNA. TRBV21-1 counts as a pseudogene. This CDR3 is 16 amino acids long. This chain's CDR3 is CASTRDSHTYNSPLHF. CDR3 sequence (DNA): TGTGCCAGCACCCGGGACAGCCACACCTATAATTCACCCCTCCACTTT.